A single sample gave rise to the 8 T cell receptor beta chains below, sequenced in a study of T cell responses to AZD1222 COVID-19 vaccine. Using immunoSEQ multiplex PCR, the repertoire was profiled, and TCRdb retains in-frame clones only, with some absent. This sample has roughly 120,000 clones, with 88% found just once. The starting material was peripheral blood, obtained on day 0 of MenACWY control vaccination. The receptors derive from an adult in good health.

The chain combines TRBV25-1 with TRBJ2-2, with 11 bases fitting TRBD2. The CDR3 consists of 18 residues. V shed 2 bases, J shed 5 bases, and the junction held 10 bases outside the gene matches. The germline V gene encodes CDR1 MGHDK and CDR2 SYGVNS. CDR3 region: CASSEDLAGGFGTGELFF. The CDR3, as DNA: TGTGCCAGCAGTGAAGATCTAGCGGGAGGTTTCGGGACCGGGGAGCTGTTTTTT. Together with reference TRBV25-1 and TRBJ2-2, the CDR3 gives the full variable domain: EADIYQTPRYLVIGTGKKITLECSQTMGHDKMYWYQQDPGMELHLIHYSYGVNSTEKGDLSSESTVSRIRTEHFPLTLESARPSHTSQYLCASSEDLAGGFGTGELFFGEGSRLTVL.

The chain employs TRBV3-1 (or the pseudogene TRBV3-2) and TRBJ2-7; D not resolved. Looked up from germline, CDR1 is LGHDT and CDR2 is YNNKEL (reference sequence). CDR3 size: 11 residues. The germline V and J ends were trimmed by 0 bases and 5 bases, with 2 bases remaining between them. CDR3 in DNA: TGTGCCAGCAGCCAAGAGAACGAGCAGTACTTC. Encoded protein: CASSQENEQYF.

The V gene is TRBV27, the J gene TRBJ2-6, with a possible D match to TRBD1 (5 bases). Germline V gene data show CDR1 as MNHEY and CDR2 as SMNVEV (reference sequence). CDR3 length: 14 amino acids. Deletions cut 3 bases from V and 9 bases from J, with 12 bases between. CDR3 protein: CASSLFQGSNVLTF. The CDR3 DNA reads as TGTGCCAGCAGTTTGTTTCAGGGTAGCAACGTCCTGACTTTC. Filled out from reference TRBV27 and TRBJ2-6, the complete variable domain reads EAQVTQNPRYLITVTGKKLTVTCSQNMNHEYMSWYRQDPGLGLRQIYYSMNVEVTDKGDVPEGYKVSRKEKRNFPLILESPSPNQTSLYFCASSLFQGSNVLTFGAGSRLTVL.

This sequence joins TRBV5-6 and TRBJ1-2, with 8 bases aligning to TRBD1. The CDR3 extends over 14 amino acids. The trim removed 4 bases at V and 3 bases at J, leaving 5 bases unmatched. Germline CDR1 is SGHDT and CDR2 is YYEEEE. The CDR3 region is CASSGDRFDYGYTF. The CDR3, as DNA: TGTGCCAGCAGCGGGGACAGGTTTGACTATGGCTACACCTTC.

This clone came up a few times. The V gene is TRBV6-7, the J gene TRBJ1-5; D unresolved. TRBV6-7 is classed as an ORF, of uncertain function. Trimming cost V 8 bases and J 0 bases, with 8 bases left between them. The CDR3 is 13 amino acids. The CDR3 coding sequence is TGTGCCAGCCCCAAGGGTAGCAATCAGCCCCAGCATTTT. Amino acids: CASPKGSNQPQHF.

In DNA, the CDR3 is TGTGCCAGTAGTATAGATAACAGGGGAAAGACCCAGTACTTC. Translated: CASSIDNRGKTQYF. V and J are TRBV19 and TRBJ2-5; 7 bases match TRBD1. This CDR3 comprises 14 residues. J lost 6 bases, V lost 0 bases, and 4 bases had no gene match. Looked up from germline, CDR1 is LNHDA and CDR2 is SQIVND (reference sequence).

The CDR3 loop is CASSLEVPNTEAFF. CDR3 sequence (DNA): TGTGCCAGCAGCTTAGAGGTCCCGAACACTGAAGCTTTCTTT. The rearrangement links TRBV7-2 to TRBJ1-1; D is unresolved. The CDR3 extends over 14 amino acids. Germline CDR1 reads SGHTA; CDR2 reads FQGNSA. V was clipped by 1 base and J by 1 base, with 7 bases between them.

The rearrangement links TRBV6-2 or TRBV6-3 to TRBJ1-1, with D uncertain. The V gene lost 4 bases and the J gene lost 0 bases, with 6 bases spanning the gap. The CDR3 has 13 amino acids. Germline V CDR1 and CDR2: MNHEY, SVGEGT. The CDR3 loop is CASSSHVNTEAFF. CDR3 coding DNA: TGTGCCAGCAGTTCTCACGTGAACACTGAAGCTTTCTTT.